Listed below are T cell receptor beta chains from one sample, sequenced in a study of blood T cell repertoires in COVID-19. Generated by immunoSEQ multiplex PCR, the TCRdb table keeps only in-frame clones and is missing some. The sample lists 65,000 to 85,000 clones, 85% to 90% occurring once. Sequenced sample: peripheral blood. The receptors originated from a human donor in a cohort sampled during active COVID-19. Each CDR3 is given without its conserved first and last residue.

ASSRQTANTGELF | TRBJ2-2 | TRBV9
SVAGGQTYEQY | TRBJ2-7 | TRBV29-1
ASSRTSGNTIY | TRBJ1-3 | TRBV21-1
ASSVEQGARNTEAF | TRBJ1-1 | TRBV6-1
ASSLGGGKQPQH | TRBJ1-5 | TRBV7-9
ATSGGLAGATDTQY | TRBJ2-3 | TRBV15
ASSSNGELF | TRBJ2-2 | TRBV7-3
ASSLMRSTEAF | TRBJ1-1 | TRBV7-3
AWTELAGGYAVELF | TRBJ2-2 | TRBV30
ASSPTGTNPYNEQF | TRBJ2-1 | TRBV6-2/TRBV6-3
ASSRGIEYEQY | TRBJ2-7 | TRBV25-1
ASSLAIAGGDTQY | TRBJ2-3 | TRBV27
ATSRVGQGSLWELF | TRBJ2-2 | TRBV15
ASSFLLRSSGPWAQY | TRBJ2-5 | TRBV7-9
ASSTPRGSYEQY | TRBJ2-7 | TRBV19
ASSPRGKRGSTDTQY | TRBJ2-3 | TRBV13
ASRRAGTSNEQF | TRBJ2-1 | TRBV28
ASSQDRGNQPQH | TRBJ1-5 | TRBV4-3
ASSLLGGAYEQY | TRBJ2-7 | TRBV2
ASSIDNYLGEQY | TRBJ2-7 | TRBV19
AISESTGGSNEQF | TRBJ2-1 | TRBV10-3
ASSLSGNEQF | TRBJ2-1 | TRBV19
ATSDRTGGREQF | TRBJ2-1 | TRBV24-1
ASSLGASGGATTRSQY | TRBJ2-3 | TRBV5-4
ASSQGPGGGPLGYT | TRBJ1-2 | TRBV4-1
ASSLLAGGTDTQY | TRBJ2-3 | TRBV5-1
ASAPGQGVRYEQY | TRBJ2-7 | TRBV4-1
ASSSGQDNSPLH | TRBJ1-6 | TRBV18
ASSQTVASGDTGTQY | TRBJ2-5 | TRBV5-1
ASSHPSPLAEQF | TRBJ2-1 | TRBV4-1
ASSREQNTEAF | TRBJ1-1 | TRBV2
ASSQQLNTEAF | TRBJ1-1 | TRBV6-2/TRBV6-3
AFTGTGEPPLH | TRBJ1-6 | TRBV30
ASSYSHRAAKNIQY | TRBJ2-4 | TRBV6-2/TRBV6-3
ASSLGSAGLGNEQF | TRBJ2-1 | TRBV7-2
AWTYGQGHGYT | TRBJ1-2 | TRBV30
ASSFPTSGSYEQY | TRBJ2-7 | TRBV7-7
ASATPGTSRYNEQF | TRBJ2-1 | TRBV28
ASSPLAHATTGELF | TRBJ2-2 | TRBV5-6
ASRRTGELF | TRBJ2-2 | TRBV6-5
ASSLRGRTDTQY | TRBJ2-3 | TRBV28